Each of the 20 T cell receptor beta chains below was sequenced from the same sample in a study of yellow fever vaccine responses in identical twins. MiXCR was run by TCRdb on the RT-PCR reads, yielding one entry per CDR3 protein. This table has about 23,000 distinct CDR3 sequences, around 77% appearing once. Sequenced material: T cells from blood (PBMCs), unsorted or a sorted subset (not recorded which), taken before or after yellow fever vaccination (not recorded which). These receptor sequences come from a woman younger than 35 who received the yellow fever vaccine.

The chain combines TRBV29-1 with TRBJ1-1; no clear D gene. CDR1 is SQVTM and CDR2 is ANQGSEA in the germline V gene. Trimming removed 4 bases at V and 4 bases at J, with 1 base between. The CDR3 length is 9 residues. CDR3 in amino acids: CSVGTEAFF. Here the CDR3 DNA reads TGCAGCGTTGGCACTGAAGCTTTCTTT.

There are a few counts of this clonotype. The V gene is TRBV7-3, the J gene TRBJ2-3, with 11 bases fitting TRBD2. V dropped 3 bases and J dropped 4; count of bases not matched to a gene: 6. Germline-derived CDR1 and CDR2 are SGHTA and FQGTGA. The CDR3 sequence is 16 residues long. CDR3 nucleotide sequence: TGTGCCAGCAGCTTCCCTCTAGCGGGAGGACCAGATACGCAGTATTTT. Translating it yields CASSFPLAGGPDTQYF.

The chain is built from TRBV13 and TRBJ2-5, with TRBD1 matching over 7 bases. The CDR3 has 14 amino acids. The J segment lost 3 bases and the V segment lost 0 bases, leaving 1 base of the junction unmatched. CDR1 is PRHDT and CDR2 is FYEKMQ in the germline V gene (reference sequence). CDR3 in DNA: TGTGCCAGCAGCTTAGGAGGGACAGAAGAGACCCAGTACTTC. This encodes CASSLGGTEETQYF.

V usage is TRBV29-1 and J usage is TRBJ2-1; TRBD2 agrees at 8 bases. Per germline, CDR1 SQVTM and CDR2 ANQGSEA. The CDR3 is 16 amino acids. Unmatched junction bases numbered 10, after V lost 6 bases and J lost 0 bases. DNA for the CDR3: TGCAGCGTCTCTGTCCTAGCGGGTAGCTCCTACAATGAGCAGTTCTTC. It encodes CSVSVLAGSSYNEQFF.

The chain recombines TRBV11-3 with TRBJ2-1; D gene uncertain. V was clipped by 6 bases and J by 0 bases, with 6 bases between them. CDR1 and CDR2 (germline): SGHNT, YENEEA. The CDR3 has 13 residues. CDR3 loop: CASSYSSYNEQFF. The CDR3 coding sequence is TGTGCCAGCAGTTATAGCTCCTACAATGAGCAGTTCTTC.

This sequence joins TRBV7-9 and TRBJ2-7, with D unclear. CDR1 and CDR2 from the germline V gene are SEHNR and FQNEAQ (reference sequence). The CDR3 is 13 amino acids. Trimming took off 5 bases at V and 3 bases at J, with 11 bases between the two ends. The CDR3 loop is CASSPLVSYEQYV. Here the CDR3 DNA reads TGTGCCAGCAGCCCGCTTGTGAGCTACGAGCAGTACGTC.

The chain employs TRBV10-3 and TRBJ2-7, with D perhaps TRBD2 (6 bases). The V gene lost 3 bases and the J gene lost 0 bases, with 15 bases spanning the gap. Per germline, CDR1 ENHRY and CDR2 SYGVKD. The CDR3 is made up of 16 amino acids. CDR3 DNA sequence: TGTGCCATCAGTGAAGGGACTTCCAAAAGCTCCTACGAGCAGTACTTC. Translating gives CAISEGTSKSSYEQYF.

The CDR3 spells CASSSGKSGVLSYEQYF. As DNA, the CDR3 is TGTGCCAGCAGCTCTGGAAAGTCGGGGGTCCTCTCCTACGAGCAGTACTTC. The chain uses TRBV11-1 and TRBJ2-7, with D perhaps TRBD2 (6 bases). Germline CDR1 reads SGHAT; CDR2 reads FQDESV (reference sequence). The CDR3 loop spans 17 amino acids. Trimming cost V 4 bases and J 0 bases, with 19 bases left between them.

This clonotype was observed a handful of times. V and J are TRBV23-1 and TRBJ2-7, with no clear D. TRBV23-1 is noted as an ORF with a role that remains uncertain. The CDR3 runs to 16 residues. Trimming stripped 7 bases from V and 2 bases from J, with 21 bases between. The CDR3, as DNA: TGCGCCAGCACCCCAAGGACCAGCGAACCTCCCTACGAGCAGTACTTC. This translates into CASTPRTSEPPYEQYF.

The chain carries TRBV18 and TRBJ2-7; TRBD1 aligns across 8 bases. The junction had 5 bases not matched to a gene; V was cut back by 2 bases and J by 5 bases. From germline, CDR1 is KGHSH and CDR2 LQKENI. The CDR3 loop spans 14 amino acids. CDR3: CASSPTQGAHEQYF. In nucleotides, the CDR3 is TGTGCCAGCTCACCAACCCAGGGGGCCCACGAGCAGTACTTC.

This sequence joins TRBV5-4 and TRBJ2-3, with D uncertain. V lost 1 base and J 4 bases, leaving 4 bases between the germline ends. The CDR3 consists of 12 residues. Per germline, CDR1 SGHNT and CDR2 YYREEE (reference sequence). The CDR3 protein is CASSLNADTQYF. The CDR3 DNA reads TGTGCCAGCAGCTTGAACGCAGATACGCAGTATTTT.

The chain combines TRBV5-6 with TRBJ2-2; D is ambiguous. This CDR3 comprises 13 residues. Trimming stripped 3 bases from V and 2 bases from J, with 5 bases between. CDR1 is SGHDT, CDR2 YYEEEE, per germline. CDR3 bases: TGTGCCAGCAGCTCCGCCAACACCGGGGAGCTGTTTTTT. It is translated as CASSSANTGELFF.

J is TRBJ2-7 and V is TRBV7-9, with TRBD1 matching 8 bases. Unmatched junction bases numbered 11, after V lost 4 bases and J lost 6 bases. Germline lookup yields CDR1 SEHNR and CDR2 FQNEAQ (reference sequence). The CDR3 extends over 15 amino acids. CDR3 loop: CASSSTGEEGLEQYF. The CDR3 nucleotides read TGTGCCAGCAGCTCGACAGGGGAGGAGGGTCTCGAGCAGTACTTC.

The table lists this clonotype with a few counts. The chain employs TRBV20-1 and TRBJ1-6, with D hard to call. From germline, CDR1 is DFQATT and CDR2 SNEGSKA (reference sequence). This CDR3 region has 13 residues. Trimming left V 1 base short and J 7 bases short, with 8 bases between. CDR3 amino acids: CSARGFENSPLHF. The CDR3 coding sequence is TGCAGTGCTAGAGGTTTCGAGAATTCACCCCTCCACTTT.

CDR3 in amino acids: CASSRTDRFPQNIQYF. The CDR3 DNA is TGTGCCAGCAGCCGTACGGACAGGTTCCCCCAGAACATTCAGTACTTC. The rearrangement uses TRBV7-2 and TRBJ2-4; 7 positions agree with TRBD1. The germline V gene encodes CDR1 SGHTA and CDR2 FQGNSA. V was pared by 5 bases and J by 7 bases, with 14 bases of the junction left unmatched. This CDR3 comprises 16 residues. Filled out from reference TRBV7-2 and TRBJ2-4, the complete variable domain reads GAGVSQSPSNKVTEKGKDVELRCDPISGHTALYWYRQSLGQGLEFLIYFQGNSAPDKSGLPSDRFSAERTGGSVSTLTIQRTQQEDSAVYLCASSRTDRFPQNIQYFGAGTRLSVL.

The chain joins TRBV27 to TRBJ2-1, with 7 bases aligning to TRBD2. Looked up from germline, CDR1 is MNHEY and CDR2 is SMNVEV (reference sequence). The CDR3 extends over 15 amino acids. The ends lost 2 bases at V and 4 bases at J; junction bases unmatched: 5. The CDR3 nucleotides read TGTGCCAGCAGTTTAGGGGGACTAATTTACAATGAGCAGTTCTTC. Translated, it gives CASSLGGLIYNEQFF.

The chain joins TRBV7-3 to TRBJ1-5, with 7 bases fitting TRBD1. This CDR3 contains 15 residues. Looked up from germline, CDR1 is SGHTA and CDR2 is FQGTGA. J gave up 1 base and V 0 bases, and 0 bases lay outside the gene matches. The CDR3 DNA reads as TGTGCCAGCAGCTTAACACAGGGGAGCAATCAGCCCCAGCATTTT. This sequence encodes CASSLTQGSNQPQHF.

This chain links TRBV5-8 with TRBJ2-5; D may be TRBD2 (6 bases). Germline CDR1 SGHTS, CDR2 YDEGEE. The germline V and J ends were trimmed by 4 bases and 0 bases, with 13 bases remaining between them. This CDR3 is 15 amino acids long. In nucleotides, the CDR3 is TGTGCCAGCAGCCGGGGACTTTTGTACCAAGAGACCCAGTACTTC. Protein product: CASSRGLLYQETQYF.

The rearrangement links TRBV13 to TRBJ2-4; TRBD1 aligns across 10 bases. Germline loops: CDR1 PRHDT, CDR2 FYEKMQ (reference sequence). With V trimmed by 2 bases and J by 9 bases, 4 bases remained unmatched. This CDR3 region has 14 residues. In DNA, the CDR3 is TGTGCCAGCAGCTTACCGGGACAGGGGTCCATTCAGTACTTC. Translated: CASSLPGQGSIQYF.

This clonotype was counted between two and nine times. The J gene is TRBJ1-2, the V gene TRBV15, with D perhaps TRBD1 (5 bases). V was trimmed by 0 bases and J by 4 bases, leaving 15 bases between them. This CDR3 spans 16 amino acids. Germline V gives CDR1 LNHNV, CDR2 YYDKDF (reference sequence). The CDR3 region has the DNA TGTGCCACCAGCAGAGATTGGCAGGGAATGCTCTATGGCTACACCTTC. This codes for CATSRDWQGMLYGYTF.